This T cell receptor (beta chain) is drawn from a study of OX40 agonist ivuxolimab in advanced cancers. On this clone: What it binds is not known.

Study-level points and caveats: Partial responders dosed at 0.1-3.0 mg/kg displayed clonal expansion ranking among the lowest.

This table comes from immunoSEQ multiplex PCR, and its TCRdb copy is limited to in-frame clones, with some not included. The table lists around 76,000 clones, approximately 85% of them singletons. Trimming removed 5 bases at V and 5 bases at J, with 10 bases between. CDR1 and CDR2 (germline): LNHDA, SQIVND (reference sequence). The CDR3 runs 13 residues. The TCR sequence derives from an adult with an advanced solid tumor such as melanoma, head and neck, liver or kidney cancer. The specimen comprised CD4+ or CD8+ T cells sorted from blood, sampled in a trial of the OX40 agonist ivuxolimab. The V call is TRBV19, the J call TRBJ1-3; D not resolved. Here the CDR3 reads CASSAIPRNTIYF. CDR3 DNA sequence: TGTGCCAGTAGTGCGATACCGAGAAACACCATATATTTT.